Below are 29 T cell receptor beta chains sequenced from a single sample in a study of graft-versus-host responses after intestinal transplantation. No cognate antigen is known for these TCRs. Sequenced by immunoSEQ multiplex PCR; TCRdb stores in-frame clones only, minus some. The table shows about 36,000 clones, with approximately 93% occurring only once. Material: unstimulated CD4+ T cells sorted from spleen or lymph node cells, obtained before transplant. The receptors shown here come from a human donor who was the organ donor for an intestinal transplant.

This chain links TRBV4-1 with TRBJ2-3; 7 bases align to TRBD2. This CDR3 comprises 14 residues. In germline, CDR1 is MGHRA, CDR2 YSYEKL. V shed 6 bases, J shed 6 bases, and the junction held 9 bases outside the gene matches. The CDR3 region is CASSAGTNGDTQYF. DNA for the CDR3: TGCGCCAGCAGTGCCGGGACTAATGGCGATACGCAGTATTTT.

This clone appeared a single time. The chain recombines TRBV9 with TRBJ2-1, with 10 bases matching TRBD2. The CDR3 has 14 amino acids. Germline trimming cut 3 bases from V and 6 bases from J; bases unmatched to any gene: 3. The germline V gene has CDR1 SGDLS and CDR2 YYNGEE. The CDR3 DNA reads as TGTGCCAGCAGCGGGCTAGCGGGGGCCAATGAGCAGTTCTTC. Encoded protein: CASSGLAGANEQFF.

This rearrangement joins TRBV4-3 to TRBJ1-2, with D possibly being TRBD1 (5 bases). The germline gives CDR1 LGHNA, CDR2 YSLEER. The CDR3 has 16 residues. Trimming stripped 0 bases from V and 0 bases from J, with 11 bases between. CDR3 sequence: CASSQDSPGPNYGYTF. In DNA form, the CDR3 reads TGCGCCAGCAGCCAAGATTCGCCAGGGCCTAACTATGGCTACACCTTC.

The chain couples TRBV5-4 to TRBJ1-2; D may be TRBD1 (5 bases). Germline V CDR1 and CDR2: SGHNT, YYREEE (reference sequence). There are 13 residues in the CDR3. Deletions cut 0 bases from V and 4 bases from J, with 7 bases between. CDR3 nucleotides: TGTGCCAGCAGCTTGGCAGGGACCTATGGCTACACCTTC. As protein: CASSLAGTYGYTF.

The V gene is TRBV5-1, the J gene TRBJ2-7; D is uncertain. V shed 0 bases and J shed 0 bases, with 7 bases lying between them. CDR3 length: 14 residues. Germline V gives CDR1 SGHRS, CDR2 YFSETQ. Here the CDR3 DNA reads TGCGCCAGCAGCTTGGAGGGCTACTCCTACGAGCAGTACTTC. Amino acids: CASSLEGYSYEQYF.

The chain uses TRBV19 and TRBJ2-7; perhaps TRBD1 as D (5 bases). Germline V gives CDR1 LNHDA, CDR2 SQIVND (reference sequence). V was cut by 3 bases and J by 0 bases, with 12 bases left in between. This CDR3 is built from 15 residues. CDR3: CASSMTAVISYEQYF. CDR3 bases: TGTGCCAGTAGTATGACAGCAGTTATCTCCTACGAGCAGTACTTC. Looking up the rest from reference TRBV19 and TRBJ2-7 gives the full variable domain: DGGITQSPKYLFRKEGQNVTLSCEQNLNHDAMYWYRQDPGQGLRLIYYSQIVNDFQKGDIAEGYSVSREKKESFPLTVTSAQKNPTAFYLCASSMTAVISYEQYFGPGTRLTVT.

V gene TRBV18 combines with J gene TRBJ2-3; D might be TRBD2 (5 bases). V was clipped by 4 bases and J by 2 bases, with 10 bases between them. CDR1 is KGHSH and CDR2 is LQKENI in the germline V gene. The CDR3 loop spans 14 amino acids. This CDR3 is CASSQNRDTDTQYF. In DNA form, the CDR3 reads TGTGCCAGCTCACAAAACCGGGACACAGATACGCAGTATTTT.

DNA of the CDR3: TGCGCCAGCAGCTCGCCGGGACAGGGGAATTCACCCCTCCACTTT. Its protein is CASSSPGQGNSPLHF. This chain uses TRBV5-1 with TRBJ1-6; 10 bases align to TRBD1. CDR1 is SGHRS, CDR2 YFSETQ, per germline. V was pared by 3 bases and J by 7 bases, with 4 bases of the junction left unmatched. CDR3 size: 15 residues.

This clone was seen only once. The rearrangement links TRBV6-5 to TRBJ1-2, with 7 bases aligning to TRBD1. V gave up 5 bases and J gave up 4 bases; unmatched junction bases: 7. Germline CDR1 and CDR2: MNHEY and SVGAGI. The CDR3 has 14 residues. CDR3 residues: CASSAQGIPYGYTF. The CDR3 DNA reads TGTGCCAGCAGTGCACAGGGGATCCCCTATGGCTACACCTTC.

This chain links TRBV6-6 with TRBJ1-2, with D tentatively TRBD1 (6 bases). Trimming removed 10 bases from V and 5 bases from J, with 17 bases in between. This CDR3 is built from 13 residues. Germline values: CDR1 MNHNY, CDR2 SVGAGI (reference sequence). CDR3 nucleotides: TGTGCCACCACCCCGGGACACTCATATGGCTACACCTTC. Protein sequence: CATTPGHSYGYTF.

This chain's CDR3 is CASSQDRRGGRDTQYF. CDR3 coding DNA: TGCGCCAGCAGCCAAGATCGGCGGGGGGGCCGGGATACGCAGTATTTT. V gene TRBV4-3 combines with J gene TRBJ2-3, with 9 nucleotides matching TRBD2. The J segment lost 6 bases and the V segment lost 0 bases, leaving 7 bases of the junction unmatched. Germline CDR1 is LGHNA and CDR2 is YSLEER. CDR3 length: 16 amino acids.

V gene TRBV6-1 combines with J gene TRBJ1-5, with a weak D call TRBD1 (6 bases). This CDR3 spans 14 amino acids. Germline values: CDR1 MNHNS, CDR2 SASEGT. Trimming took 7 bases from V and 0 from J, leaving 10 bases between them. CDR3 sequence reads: CASKRTDSNQPQHF. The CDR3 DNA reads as TGTGCCAGCAAAAGGACAGATAGCAATCAGCCCCAGCATTTT.

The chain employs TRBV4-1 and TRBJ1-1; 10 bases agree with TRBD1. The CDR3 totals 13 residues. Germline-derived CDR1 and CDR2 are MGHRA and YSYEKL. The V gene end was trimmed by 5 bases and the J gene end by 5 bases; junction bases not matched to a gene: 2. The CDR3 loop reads CASSMDRGTEAFF. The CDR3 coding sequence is TGCGCCAGCAGCATGGACAGGGGGACTGAAGCTTTCTTT.

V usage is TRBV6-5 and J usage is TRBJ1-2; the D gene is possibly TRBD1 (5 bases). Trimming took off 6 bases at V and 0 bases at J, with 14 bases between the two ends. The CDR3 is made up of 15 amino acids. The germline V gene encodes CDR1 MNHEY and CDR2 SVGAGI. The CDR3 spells CASRPGGGTNYGYTF. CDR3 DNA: TGTGCCAGCAGACCCGGGGGGGGAACTAACTATGGCTACACCTTC.

The DNA for the CDR3 is TGTGCCAGCAGGACCGGTCGGGGGGCTGGAGAGACCCAGTACTTC. Amino acid sequence: CASRTGRGAGETQYF. The V call is TRBV6-5, the J call TRBJ2-5; D is perhaps TRBD2 (7 bases). The CDR3 is 15 amino acids. Trimming left V 6 bases short and J 4 bases short, with 18 bases between. Germline loops: CDR1 MNHEY, CDR2 SVGAGI.

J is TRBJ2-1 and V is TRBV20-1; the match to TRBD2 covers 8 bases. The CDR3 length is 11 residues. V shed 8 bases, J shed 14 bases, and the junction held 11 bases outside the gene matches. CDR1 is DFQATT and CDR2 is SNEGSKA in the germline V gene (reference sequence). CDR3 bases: TGCAGTTTAGCGGGGCCCACGGGGGAGTTCTTC. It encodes CSLAGPTGEFF.

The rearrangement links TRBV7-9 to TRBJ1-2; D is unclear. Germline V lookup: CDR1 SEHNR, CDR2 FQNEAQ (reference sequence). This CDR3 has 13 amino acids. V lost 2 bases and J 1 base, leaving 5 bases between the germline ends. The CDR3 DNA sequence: TGTGCCAGCAGCTTACCGGGTAACTATGGCTACACCTTC. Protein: CASSLPGNYGYTF.

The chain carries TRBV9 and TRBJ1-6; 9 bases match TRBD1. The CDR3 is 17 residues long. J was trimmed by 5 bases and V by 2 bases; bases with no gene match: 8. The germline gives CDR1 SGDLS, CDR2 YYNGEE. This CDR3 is CASSVLRDRADNSPLHF. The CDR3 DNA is TGTGCCAGCAGCGTCCTCCGGGACAGGGCAGATAATTCACCCCTCCACTTT. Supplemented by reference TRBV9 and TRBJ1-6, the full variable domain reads DSGVTQTPKHLITATGQRVTLRCSPRSGDLSVYWYQQSLDQGLQFLIQYYNGEERAKGNILERFSAQQFPDLHSELNLSSLELGDSALYFCASSVLRDRADNSPLHFGNGTRLTVT.

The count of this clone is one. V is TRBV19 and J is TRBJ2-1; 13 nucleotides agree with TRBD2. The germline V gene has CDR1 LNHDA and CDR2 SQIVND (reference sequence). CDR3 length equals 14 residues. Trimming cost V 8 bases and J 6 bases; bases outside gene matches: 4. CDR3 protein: CASVTSGGSNEQFF. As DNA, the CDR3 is TGTGCCAGTGTGACTAGCGGGGGGAGCAATGAGCAGTTCTTC.

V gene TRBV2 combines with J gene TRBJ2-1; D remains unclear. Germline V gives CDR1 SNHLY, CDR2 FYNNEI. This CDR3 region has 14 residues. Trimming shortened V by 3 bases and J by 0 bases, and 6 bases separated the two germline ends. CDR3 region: CASSDTSSYNEQFF. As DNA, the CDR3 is TGTGCCAGCAGTGACACAAGCTCCTACAATGAGCAGTTCTTC.

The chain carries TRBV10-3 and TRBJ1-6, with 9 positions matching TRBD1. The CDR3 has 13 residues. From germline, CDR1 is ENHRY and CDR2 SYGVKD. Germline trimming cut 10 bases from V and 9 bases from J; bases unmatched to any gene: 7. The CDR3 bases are TGTGCCACAATCCGGGACAGGGCTTCACCCCTCCACTTT. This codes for CATIRDRASPLHF.

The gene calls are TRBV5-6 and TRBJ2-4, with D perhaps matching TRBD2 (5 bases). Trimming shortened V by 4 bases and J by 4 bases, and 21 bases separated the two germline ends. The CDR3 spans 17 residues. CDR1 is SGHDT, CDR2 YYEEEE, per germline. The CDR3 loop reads CASSQIGQATKKNIQYF. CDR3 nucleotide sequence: TGTGCCAGCAGCCAGATCGGGCAGGCGACTAAGAAAAACATTCAGTACTTC.

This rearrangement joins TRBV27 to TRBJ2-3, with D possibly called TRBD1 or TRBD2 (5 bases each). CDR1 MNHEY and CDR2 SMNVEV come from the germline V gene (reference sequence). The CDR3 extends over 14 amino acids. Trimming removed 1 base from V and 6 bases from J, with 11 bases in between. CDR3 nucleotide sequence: TGTGCCAGCAGTTTATTTTATCGGGACGATACGCAGTATTTT. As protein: CASSLFYRDDTQYF.

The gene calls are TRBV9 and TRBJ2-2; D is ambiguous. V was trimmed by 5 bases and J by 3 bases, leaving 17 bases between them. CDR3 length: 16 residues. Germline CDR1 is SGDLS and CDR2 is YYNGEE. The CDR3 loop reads CASSRKLEEDTGELFF. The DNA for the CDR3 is TGTGCCAGCAGTAGAAAATTAGAGGAAGACACCGGGGAGCTGTTTTTT.

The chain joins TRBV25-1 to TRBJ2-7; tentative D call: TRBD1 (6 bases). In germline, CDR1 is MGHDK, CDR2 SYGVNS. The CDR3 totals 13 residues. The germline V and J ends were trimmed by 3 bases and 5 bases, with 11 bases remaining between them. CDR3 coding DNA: TGTGCCAGCAGTGAGTTCAGGGGAAACGAGCAGTACTTC. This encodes CASSEFRGNEQYF.

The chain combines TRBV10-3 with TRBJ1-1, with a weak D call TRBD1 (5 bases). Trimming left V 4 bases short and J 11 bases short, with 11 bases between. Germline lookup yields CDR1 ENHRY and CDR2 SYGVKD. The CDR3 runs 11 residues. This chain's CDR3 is CAISGRETAFF. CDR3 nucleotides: TGTGCCATCAGTGGCAGGGAAACGGCTTTCTTT.

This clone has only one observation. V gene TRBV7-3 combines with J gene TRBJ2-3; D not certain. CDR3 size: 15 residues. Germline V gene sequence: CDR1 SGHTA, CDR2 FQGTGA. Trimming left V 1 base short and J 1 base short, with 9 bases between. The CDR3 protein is CASSLMGQGTDTQYF. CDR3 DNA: TGTGCCAGCAGCTTAATGGGCCAGGGCACAGATACGCAGTATTTT.

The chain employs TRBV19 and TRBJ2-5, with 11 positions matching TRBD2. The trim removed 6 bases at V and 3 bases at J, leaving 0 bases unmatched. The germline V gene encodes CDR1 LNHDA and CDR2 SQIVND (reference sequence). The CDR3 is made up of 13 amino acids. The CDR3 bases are TGTGCCAGTAGGACTAGCGGGGAAGAGACCCAGTACTTC. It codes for CASRTSGEETQYF. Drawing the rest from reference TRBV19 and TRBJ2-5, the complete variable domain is DGGITQSPKYLFRKEGQNVTLSCEQNLNHDAMYWYRQDPGQGLRLIYYSQIVNDFQKGDIAEGYSVSREKKESFPLTVTSAQKNPTAFYLCASRTSGEETQYFGPGTRLLVL.

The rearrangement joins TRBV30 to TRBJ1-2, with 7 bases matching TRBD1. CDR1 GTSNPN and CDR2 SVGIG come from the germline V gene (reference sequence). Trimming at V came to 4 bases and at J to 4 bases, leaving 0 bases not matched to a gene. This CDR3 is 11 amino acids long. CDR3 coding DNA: TGTGCCTGGACAGGGGGCTATGGCTACACCTTC. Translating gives CAWTGGYGYTF.